This T cell receptor beta chain was sequenced during a study of human versus mouse CDR3 diversity and MHC coevolution. Produced via immunoSEQ multiplex PCR; TCRdb's table is partial and in-frame only. Of around 77,000 clones in the sample, roughly 90% were seen once. Germline lookup yields CDR1 MNHNS and CDR2 SASEGT. The V end was cut by 6 bases, the J end by 2 bases, with 14 bases between. The CDR3 runs to 14 residues. The material sequenced was naive CD4+ T cells from blood. The subset denotes: CD45RO-negative CD62L-positive naive CD4 T cells. The clonotype was recovered from a person aged 30-69 years in good health. This chain links TRBV6-1 with TRBJ2-7; tentatively, D is TRBD2 (7 bases). CDR3 sequence (DNA): TGTGCCAGCAGCCGAGACGGGGGGCCCTACGAGCAGTACTTC. Its translation is CASSRDGGPYEQYF.